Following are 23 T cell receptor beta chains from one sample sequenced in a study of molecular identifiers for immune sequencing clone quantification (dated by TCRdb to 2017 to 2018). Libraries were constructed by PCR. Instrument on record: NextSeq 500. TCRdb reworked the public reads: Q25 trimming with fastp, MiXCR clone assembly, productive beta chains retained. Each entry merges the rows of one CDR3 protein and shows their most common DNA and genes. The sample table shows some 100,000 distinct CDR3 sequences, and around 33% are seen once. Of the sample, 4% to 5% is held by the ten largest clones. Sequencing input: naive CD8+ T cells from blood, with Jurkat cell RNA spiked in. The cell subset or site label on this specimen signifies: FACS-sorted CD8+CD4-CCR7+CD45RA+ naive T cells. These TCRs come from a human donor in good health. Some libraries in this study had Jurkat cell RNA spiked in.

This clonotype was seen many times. CDR3 amino acids: CASSQGWGTEQYF. CDR3 DNA: TGTGCCAGCAGCCAAGGGTGGGGCACGGAGCAGTACTTC. The J gene is TRBJ2-7, the V gene TRBV4-2; TRBD1 is a possible D gene (5 bases). The CDR3 runs 13 residues. V was trimmed by 1 base and J by 7 bases, leaving 11 bases between them. In germline, CDR1 is LGHNA, CDR2 YNFKEQ.

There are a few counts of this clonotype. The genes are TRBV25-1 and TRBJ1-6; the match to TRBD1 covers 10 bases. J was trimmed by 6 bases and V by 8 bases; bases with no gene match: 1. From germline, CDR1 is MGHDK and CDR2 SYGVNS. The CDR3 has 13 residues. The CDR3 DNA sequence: TGTGCCAGCCGGGACAGGGGTAATTCACCCCTCCACTTT. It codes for CASRDRGNSPLHF.

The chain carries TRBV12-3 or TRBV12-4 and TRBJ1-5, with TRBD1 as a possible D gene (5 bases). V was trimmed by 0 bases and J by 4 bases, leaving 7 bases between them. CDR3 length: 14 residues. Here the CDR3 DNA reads TGTGCCAGCAGTTTAGCGGGACGGAATCAGCCCCAGCATTTT. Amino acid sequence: CASSLAGRNQPQHF.

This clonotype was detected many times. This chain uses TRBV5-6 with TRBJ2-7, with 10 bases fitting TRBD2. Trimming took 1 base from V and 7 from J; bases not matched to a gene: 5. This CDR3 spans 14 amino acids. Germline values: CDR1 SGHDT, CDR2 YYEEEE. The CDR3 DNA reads TGTGCCAGCAGCTTGAAGCGGGAGGGCCGGGAGCAGTACTTC. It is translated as CASSLKREGREQYF.

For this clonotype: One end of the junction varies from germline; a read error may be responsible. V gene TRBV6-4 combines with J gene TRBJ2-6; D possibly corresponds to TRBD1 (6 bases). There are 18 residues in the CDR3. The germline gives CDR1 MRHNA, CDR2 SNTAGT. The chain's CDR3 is CASSDSTSGDAGTNVLTF. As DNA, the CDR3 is TGTGCCAGCAGTGACTCGACGTCAGGGGATGCTGGGACCAACGTCCTGACTTTC.

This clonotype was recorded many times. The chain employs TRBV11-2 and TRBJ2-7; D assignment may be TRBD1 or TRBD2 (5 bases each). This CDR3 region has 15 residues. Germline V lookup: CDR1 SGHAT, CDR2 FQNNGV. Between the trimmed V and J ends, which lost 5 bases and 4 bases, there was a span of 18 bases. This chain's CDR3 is CASSPGTAQKYEQYF. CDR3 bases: TGTGCCAGCAGCCCGGGGACGGCCCAGAAGTACGAGCAGTACTTC.

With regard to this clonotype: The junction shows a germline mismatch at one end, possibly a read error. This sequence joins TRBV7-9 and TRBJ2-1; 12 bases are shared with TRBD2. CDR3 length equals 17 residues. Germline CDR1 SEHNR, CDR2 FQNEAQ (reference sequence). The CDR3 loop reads CASSLALTSGSIDEQIF. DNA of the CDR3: TGTGCCAGCAGCTTAGCCTTGACTAGCGGGAGTATCGATGAGCAGATCTTC.

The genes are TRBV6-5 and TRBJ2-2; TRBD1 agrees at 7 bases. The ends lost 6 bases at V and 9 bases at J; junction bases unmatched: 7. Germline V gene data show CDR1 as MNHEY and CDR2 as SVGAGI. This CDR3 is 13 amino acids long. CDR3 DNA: TGTGCCAGCAGAGATGGGGACAGTCGGGAGCTGTTTTTT. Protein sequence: CASRDGDSRELFF.

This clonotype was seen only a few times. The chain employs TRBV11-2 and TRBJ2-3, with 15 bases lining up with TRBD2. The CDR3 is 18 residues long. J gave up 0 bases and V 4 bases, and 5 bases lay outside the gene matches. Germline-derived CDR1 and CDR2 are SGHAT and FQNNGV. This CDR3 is CASSSGLAGGSSTDTQYF. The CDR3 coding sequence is TGTGCCAGCAGCTCGGGACTAGCGGGAGGCTCTAGCACAGATACGCAGTATTTT.

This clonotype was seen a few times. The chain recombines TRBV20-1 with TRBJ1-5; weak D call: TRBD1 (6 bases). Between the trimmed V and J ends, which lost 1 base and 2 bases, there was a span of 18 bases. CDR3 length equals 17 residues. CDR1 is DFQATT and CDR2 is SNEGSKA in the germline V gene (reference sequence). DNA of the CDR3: TGCAGTGCTAGAGTTTTACCCCCAGGGGAACGCAATCAGCCCCAGCATTTT. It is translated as CSARVLPPGERNQPQHF.

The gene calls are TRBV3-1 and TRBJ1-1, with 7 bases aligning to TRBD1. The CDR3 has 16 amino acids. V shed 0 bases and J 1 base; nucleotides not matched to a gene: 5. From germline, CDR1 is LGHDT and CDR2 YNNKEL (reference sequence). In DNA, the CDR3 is TGTGCCAGCAGCCAAGATTCGGGACAGCAGAACACTGAAGCTTTCTTT. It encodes CASSQDSGQQNTEAFF.

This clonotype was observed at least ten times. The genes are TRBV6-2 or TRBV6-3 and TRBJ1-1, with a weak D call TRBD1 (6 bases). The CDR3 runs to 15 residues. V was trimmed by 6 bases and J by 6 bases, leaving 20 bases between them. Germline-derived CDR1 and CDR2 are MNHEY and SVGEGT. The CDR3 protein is CASRPFEGGSAEAFF. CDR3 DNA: TGTGCCAGCAGGCCTTTTGAGGGGGGCTCAGCTGAAGCTTTCTTT.

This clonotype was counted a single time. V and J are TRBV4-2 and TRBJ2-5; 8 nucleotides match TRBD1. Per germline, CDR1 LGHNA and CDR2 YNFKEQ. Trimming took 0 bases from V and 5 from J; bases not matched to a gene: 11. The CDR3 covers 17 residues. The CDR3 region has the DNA TGTGCCAGCAGCCAAGAGTGGGCAGGGGGCGCGGCGGAGACCCAGTACTTC. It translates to CASSQEWAGGAAETQYF.

Here the CDR3 reads CAITPPGGPNTGELFF. The CDR3 DNA sequence: TGTGCCATCACCCCCCCCGGGGGACCAAACACCGGGGAGCTGTTTTTT. The chain combines TRBV2 with TRBJ2-2; tentatively, D is TRBD2 (6 bases). The CDR3 has 16 amino acids. In germline, CDR1 is SNHLY, CDR2 FYNNEI. Trimming stripped 10 bases from V and 2 bases from J, with 20 bases between. The entire variable domain, with the rest obtained from reference TRBV2 and TRBJ2-2, is as follows: EPEVTQTPSHQVTQMGQEVILRCVPISNHLYFYWYRQILGQKVEFLVSFYNNEISEKSEIFDDQFSVERPDGSNFTLKIRSTKLEDSAMYFCAITPPGGPNTGELFFGEGSRLTVL.

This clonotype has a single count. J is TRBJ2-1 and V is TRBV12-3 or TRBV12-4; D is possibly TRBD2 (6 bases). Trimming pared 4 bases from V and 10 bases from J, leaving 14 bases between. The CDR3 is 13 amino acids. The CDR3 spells CASSSPFRGEQFF. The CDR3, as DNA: TGTGCCAGCAGTTCCCCCTTCCGGGGGGAGCAGTTCTTC.

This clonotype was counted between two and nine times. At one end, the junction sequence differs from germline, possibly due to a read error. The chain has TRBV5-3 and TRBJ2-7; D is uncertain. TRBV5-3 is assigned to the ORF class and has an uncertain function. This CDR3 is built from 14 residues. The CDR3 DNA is TGTGCCAGCAGCTTGGGATCGCCCCCCTACGAGCAGTACTTC. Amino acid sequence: CASSLGSPPYEQYF.

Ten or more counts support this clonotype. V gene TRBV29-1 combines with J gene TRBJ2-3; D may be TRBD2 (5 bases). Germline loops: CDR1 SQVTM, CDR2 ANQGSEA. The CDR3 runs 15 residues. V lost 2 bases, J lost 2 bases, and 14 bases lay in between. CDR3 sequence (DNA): TGCAGCGTTGAATTCCCGGCGGGTTCCACAGATACGCAGTATTTT. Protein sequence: CSVEFPAGSTDTQYF.

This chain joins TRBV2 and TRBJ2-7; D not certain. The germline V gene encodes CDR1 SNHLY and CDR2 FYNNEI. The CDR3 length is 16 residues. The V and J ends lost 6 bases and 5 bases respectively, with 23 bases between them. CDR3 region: CASSEWLSSRPDEQYF. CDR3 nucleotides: TGTGCCAGCAGCGAGTGGCTATCCTCCCGCCCGGACGAGCAGTACTTC.

CDR3 DNA sequence: TGTGCTAGTGGTTTCGGCCAGTACTTC. It codes for CASGFGQYF. The J gene is TRBJ2-4, the V gene TRBV12-5; D uncertain. Germline CDR1 is LGHNT and CDR2 is FRNRAP. V was pared by 3 bases and J by 13 bases, with 4 bases between. The CDR3 sequence is 9 residues long.

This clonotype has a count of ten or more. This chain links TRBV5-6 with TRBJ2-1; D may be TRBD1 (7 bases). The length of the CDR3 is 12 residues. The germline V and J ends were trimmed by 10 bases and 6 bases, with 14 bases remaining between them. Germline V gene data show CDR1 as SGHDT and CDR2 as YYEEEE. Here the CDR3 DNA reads TGTGCCGGAGGGTCAGGGGGCAATGAGCAGTTCTTC. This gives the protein CAGGSGGNEQFF.

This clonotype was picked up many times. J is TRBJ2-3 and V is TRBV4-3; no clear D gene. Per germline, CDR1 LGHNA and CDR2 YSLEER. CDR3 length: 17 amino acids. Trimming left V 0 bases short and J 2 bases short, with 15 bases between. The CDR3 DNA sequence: TGCGCCAGCAGCCAAGAACCCGGGCCCTCCTACACAGATACGCAGTATTTT. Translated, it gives CASSQEPGPSYTDTQYF.

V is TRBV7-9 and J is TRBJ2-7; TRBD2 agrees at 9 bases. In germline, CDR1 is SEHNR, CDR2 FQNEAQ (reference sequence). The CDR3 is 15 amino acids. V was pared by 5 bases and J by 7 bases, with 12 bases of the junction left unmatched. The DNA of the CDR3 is TGTGCCAGCAGCCCCCCGGGACTAGCATCGGGGGAGCAGTACTTC. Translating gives CASSPPGLASGEQYF.

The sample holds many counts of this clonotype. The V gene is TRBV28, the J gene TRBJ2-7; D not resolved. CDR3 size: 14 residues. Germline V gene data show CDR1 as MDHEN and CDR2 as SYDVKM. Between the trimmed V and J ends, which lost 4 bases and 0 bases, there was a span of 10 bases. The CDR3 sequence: CASSSDLSSYEQYF. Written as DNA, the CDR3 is TGTGCCAGCAGTTCTGACCTGAGCTCCTACGAGCAGTACTTC.